This T cell receptor (beta chain) was identified in a study of CD8 T cells in Susac syndrome. Study background: Clinically active disease was present in 5 or 6 of the sequenced Susac syndrome patients. Roughly eight of these patients were in remission.

Random hexamers served to reverse transcribe roughly 0.45 to 1 ug RNA. Via MiXCR, TCRdb re-called the immunoSEQ multiplex PCR reads, giving one row per CDR3 protein. The sample includes 95,000 to 150,000 distinct CDR3 sequences, about 94% of them seen just once. This CDR3 has 15 residues. Trimming pared 1 base from V and 5 bases from J, leaving 14 bases between. Germline-derived CDR1 and CDR2 are PRHDT and FYEKMQ (reference sequence). Notes on this clonotype: The antigen is undetermined.

Study conclusions and caveats: Around 16 Susac-specific public clones were found in total CD8+ repertoires and four to six in CD8+ TEMRA repertoires. In TEMRA cells and active patients, CD8+ clonal expansion in Susac reached its peak.

The receptor was isolated from a human donor with Susac syndrome. The chain joins TRBV13 to TRBJ1-1; maybe TRBD1 (6 bases). Sequenced sample: CD8+ T cells from PBMCs. CDR3 sequence (DNA): TGTGCCAGCAGCTTAGAGGGGTCAGGGACAACTGAAGCTTTCTTT. As protein: CASSLEGSGTTEAFF.